Each of the 27 T cell receptor beta chains below was sequenced from the same sample in a study of glioma-infiltrating T cells after dendritic cell vaccination. Clones were read by immunoSEQ multiplex PCR, and TCRdb kept only the in-frame ones, dropping some. Altogether about 64,000 clones are present, 75% to 90% being singletons, with the ten largest covering 9.2%. Sample: blood, taken before dendritic cell vaccination. These receptors were obtained from a human donor with glioblastoma.

The J gene is TRBJ2-5, the V gene TRBV7-8; perhaps TRBD1 as D (6 bases). The V gene's germline CDR1 is SGHVS and CDR2 FQNEAQ. Deletions cut 8 bases from V and 1 base from J, with 14 bases between. The CDR3 is made up of 14 amino acids. CDR3 sequence reads: CASGQRIIQETQYF. In nucleotides, the CDR3 is TGTGCCAGCGGACAGAGAATCATCCAAGAGACCCAGTACTTC.

The rearrangement uses TRBV19 and TRBJ1-1, with 7 bases lining up with TRBD1. The CDR3 has 15 amino acids. In germline, CDR1 is LNHDA, CDR2 SQIVND (reference sequence). Trimming cost V 2 bases and J 0 bases; bases outside gene matches: 3. The CDR3 region is CASSITGEMNTEAFF. In DNA form, the CDR3 reads TGTGCCAGTAGTATAACAGGGGAAATGAACACTGAAGCTTTCTTT.

The chain is built from TRBV11-2 and TRBJ1-4; D gene ambiguous. This CDR3 has 14 residues. CDR1 is SGHAT, CDR2 FQNNGV, per germline. V gave up 5 bases and J gave up 4 bases, with 11 bases separating them. For the CDR3, the DNA is TGTGCCAGCAGCCCGAGGGCCATTAATGAAAAACTGTTTTTT. Encoded protein: CASSPRAINEKLFF.

The chain combines TRBV15 with TRBJ2-2, with 12 bases that match TRBD1. The CDR3 is 15 residues long. CDR1 is LNHNV and CDR2 is YYDKDF in the germline V gene (reference sequence). V shed 3 bases and J 8 bases; nucleotides not matched to a gene: 4. The CDR3 spells CATSSGTGGFGELFF. CDR3 nucleotide sequence: TGTGCCACCAGCAGTGGGACAGGGGGCTTTGGGGAGCTGTTTTTT.

The J gene is TRBJ2-2, the V gene TRBV27, with a weak D call TRBD2 (6 bases). CDR1 and CDR2 from the germline V gene are MNHEY and SMNVEV (reference sequence). The CDR3 runs 14 residues. V lost 0 bases to trimming and J lost 6 bases, with 8 bases between them. The CDR3 nucleotides read TGTGCCAGCAGTTTATCTCGGGAGTCCGGGGAGCTGTTTTTT. Protein product: CASSLSRESGELFF.

V and J are TRBV18 and TRBJ1-5, with 9 bases aligning to TRBD1. Per germline, CDR1 KGHSH and CDR2 LQKENI. V shed 6 bases, J shed 6 bases, and the junction held 15 bases outside the gene matches. CDR3 length: 17 residues. In DNA form, the CDR3 reads TGTGCCAGCTCCCCTTCGGACAGGGGACGCCACTCTCAGCCCCAGCATTTT. This codes for CASSPSDRGRHSQPQHF.

The rearrangement uses TRBV7-8 and TRBJ2-7; TRBD1 agrees at 9 bases. The length of the CDR3 is 14 residues. After removal of 2 bases from V and 2 bases from J, the junction contained 1 base not matched to a gene. Germline CDR1 reads SGHVS; CDR2 reads FQNEAQ. CDR3 region: CASSLRDRAYEQYF. As DNA, the CDR3 is TGTGCCAGCAGCTTAAGGGACAGGGCCTACGAGCAGTACTTC. Full variable domain (rest looked up from reference TRBV7-8 and TRBJ2-7): GAGVSQSPRYKVAKRGQDVALRCDPISGHVSLFWYQQALGQGPEFLTYFQNEAQLDKSGLPSDRFFAERPEGSVSTLKIQRTQQEDSAVYLCASSLRDRAYEQYFGPGTRLTVT.

V usage is TRBV10-2 and J usage is TRBJ2-3; possible D gene TRBD2, 7 bases. The CDR3 runs to 14 residues. Trimming removed 4 bases from V and 4 bases from J, with 12 bases in between. The germline CDR1 and CDR2 sequences are WSHSY and SAAADI. The CDR3 nucleotides read TGCGCCAGCAGTGTTACGGGGGGCGCAGATACGCAGTATTTT. It yields the protein CASSVTGGADTQYF.

The chain is built from TRBV4-1 and TRBJ2-3, with a weak D call TRBD2 (5 bases). Trimming cost V 0 bases and J 3 bases, with 7 bases left between them. This CDR3 has 14 amino acids. Germline V gene lookup returns CDR1 MGHRA and CDR2 YSYEKL. The CDR3 here is CASSQEGGTDTQYF. In DNA form, the CDR3 reads TGCGCCAGCAGCCAAGAGGGCGGGACAGATACGCAGTATTTT.

As to this clone: This sample includes further DNA sequences coding for the same CDR3. This chain uses TRBV27 with TRBJ1-2, with a possible D match to TRBD1 (5 bases). CDR3 size: 13 residues. CDR1 and CDR2 (germline): MNHEY, SMNVEV (reference sequence). The ends were cut back, 2 bases at V and 3 bases at J, with 7 bases in the middle. CDR3 sequence: CASSLAGDYGYTF. The CDR3 nucleotides read TGTGCCAGCAGTTTAGCGGGGGACTATGGCTACACCTTC.

This chain links TRBV18 with TRBJ1-1; D is possibly TRBD1 (6 bases). Trimming shortened V by 1 base and J by 4 bases, and 10 bases separated the two germline ends. The CDR3 covers 14 residues. Looked up from germline, CDR1 is KGHSH and CDR2 is LQKENI. CDR3 sequence (DNA): TGTGCCAGCTCACCACGAACAGGGAGCACTGAAGCTTTCTTT. This codes for CASSPRTGSTEAFF.

In DNA, the CDR3 is TGTGCCAGCAGCCAAGACGCGGGGGCGAGGGACGAGCAGTACTTC. This sequence encodes CASSQDAGARDEQYF. The chain joins TRBV4-2 to TRBJ2-5, with D maybe TRBD2 (7 bases). The DNA end lines up better with TRBJ2-7; the J call may be wrong. The CDR3 totals 15 residues. Germline V gene lookup returns CDR1 LGHNA and CDR2 YNFKEQ.

The chain has TRBV7-2 and TRBJ2-3; D is ambiguous. The germline V gene has CDR1 SGHTA and CDR2 FQGNSA. Trimming took off 2 bases at V and 4 bases at J, with 4 bases between the two ends. The CDR3 sequence is 12 residues long. This CDR3 is CASSLSADTQYF. CDR3 coding DNA: TGTGCCAGCAGCTTATCGGCAGATACGCAGTATTTT.

The V gene is TRBV7-9, the J gene TRBJ2-7, with TRBD2 matching 8 bases. This CDR3 spans 16 amino acids. The V segment lost 2 bases and the J segment 1 base; nucleotides outside the gene matches: 7. Per germline, CDR1 SEHNR and CDR2 FQNEAQ (reference sequence). CDR3 residues: CASSLQGRGGSYEQYF. CDR3 bases: TGTGCCAGCAGCTTACAGGGTCGGGGGGGATCCTACGAGCAGTACTTC.

The chain has TRBV4-1 and TRBJ2-7; TRBD1 aligns across 7 bases. The CDR3 loop spans 16 amino acids. V gave up 3 bases and J gave up 0 bases; unmatched junction bases: 8. Germline CDR1 and CDR2: MGHRA and YSYEKL. The CDR3 spells CASSQGQPPSSYEQYF. The CDR3 bases are TGCGCCAGCAGCCAGGGACAGCCTCCTAGCTCCTACGAGCAGTACTTC.

The rearrangement links TRBV19 to TRBJ2-2; 7 bases align to TRBD2. Per germline, CDR1 LNHDA and CDR2 SQIVND (reference sequence). The V segment lost 5 bases and the J segment 4 bases; nucleotides outside the gene matches: 4. The CDR3 sequence is 14 residues long. The CDR3 sequence: CASSFGGGTGELFF. Written as DNA, the CDR3 is TGTGCCAGTAGTTTTGGGGGGGGCACCGGGGAGCTGTTTTTT.

This clone was seen just once. The gene calls are TRBV6-5 and TRBJ1-2; D is possibly TRBD1 (5 bases). The CDR3 is made up of 12 amino acids. Trimming took off 7 bases at V and 0 bases at J, with 6 bases between the two ends. Germline CDR1 and CDR2: MNHEY and SVGAGI. CDR3 amino acids: CASKGPNYGYTF. CDR3 DNA sequence: TGTGCCAGCAAGGGGCCTAACTATGGCTACACCTTC.

The CDR3 loop reads CATSRGLAGTYEQYF. CDR3 in DNA: TGTGCCACCAGCAGGGGACTAGCGGGCACCTACGAGCAGTACTTC. The chain links TRBV15 to TRBJ2-7; 12 bases are a match to TRBD2. Germline V lookup: CDR1 LNHNV, CDR2 YYDKDF (reference sequence). The CDR3 sequence is 15 residues long. The J segment lost 2 bases and the V segment lost 3 bases, leaving 2 bases of the junction unmatched.

The chain uses TRBV29-1 and TRBJ2-5, with a weak D call TRBD1 (5 bases). V was cut by 4 bases and J by 2 bases, with 11 bases left in between. CDR3 length equals 13 residues. From germline, CDR1 is SQVTM and CDR2 ANQGSEA. The CDR3 DNA is TGCAGCGTTGGGGGCCAAGGACAAGAGACCCAGTACTTC. This gives the protein CSVGGQGQETQYF.

The chain joins TRBV19 to TRBJ1-6, with no clear D. In germline, CDR1 is LNHDA, CDR2 SQIVND (reference sequence). Trimming took 1 base from V and 6 from J, leaving 7 bases between them. The CDR3 consists of 14 residues. This CDR3 reads CASSIAHSNSPLHF. CDR3 in DNA: TGTGCCAGTAGTATAGCTCACAGTAATTCACCCCTCCACTTT.

The rearrangement uses TRBV27 and TRBJ2-1, with 13 bases identical to TRBD2. The ends lost 7 bases at V and 7 bases at J; junction bases unmatched: 4. Germline V gene data show CDR1 as MNHEY and CDR2 as SMNVEV (reference sequence). The CDR3 spans 14 residues. CDR3 sequence (DNA): TGTGCCAGCACGGCGACTAGCGGGGGGAATGAGCAGTTCTTC. It codes for CASTATSGGNEQFF.

The chain couples TRBV13 to TRBJ2-4, with 9 bases aligning to TRBD1. After removal of 5 bases from V and 4 bases from J, the junction contained 3 bases not matched to a gene. The CDR3 covers 14 residues. Germline CDR1 reads PRHDT; CDR2 reads FYEKMQ (reference sequence). DNA for the CDR3: TGTGCCAGCAGCCGCGGGACAGGGAAAAACATTCAGTACTTC. As protein: CASSRGTGKNIQYF. Full variable domain (rest looked up from reference TRBV13 and TRBJ2-4): AAGVIQSPRHLIKEKRETATLKCYPIPRHDTVYWYQQGPGQDPQFLISFYEKMQSDKGSIPDRFSAQQFSDYHSELNMSSLELGDSALYFCASSRGTGKNIQYFGAGTRLSVL.

CDR3 sequence (DNA): TGTGCCAGCAGCCCGGGAGGCGGTAGCAATCAGCCCCAGCATTTT. It specifies CASSPGGGSNQPQHF. The V gene is TRBV7-2, the J gene TRBJ1-5; unclear D gene. This CDR3 contains 15 residues. Trimming took 5 bases from V and 0 from J, leaving 11 bases between them. Germline V lookup: CDR1 SGHTA, CDR2 FQGNSA.

This sequence joins TRBV6-4 and TRBJ2-5; TRBD1 matches at 7 bases. V trimming: 6 bases; J trimming: 7 bases; junction bases outside the gene matches: 11. Germline CDR1 and CDR2: MRHNA and SNTAGT. CDR3 length equals 14 residues. The CDR3 region has the DNA TGTGCCAGCAGCCAAGAAGACAGGGTCCTGACCCAGTACTTC. It codes for CASSQEDRVLTQYF.

This chain connects TRBV9 to TRBJ2-3; D is unresolved. Germline V gives CDR1 SGDLS, CDR2 YYNGEE. The CDR3 extends over 15 amino acids. The V gene lost 0 bases and the J gene lost 2 bases, with 10 bases spanning the gap. For the CDR3, the DNA is TGTGCCAGCAGCGTAGCTACTTTCCCCACAGATACGCAGTATTTT. This gives the protein CASSVATFPTDTQYF.

The chain couples TRBV14 to TRBJ1-2, with no clear D. Germline CDR1 SGHDN, CDR2 FVKESK. Trimming took 4 bases from V and 7 from J, leaving 13 bases between them. CDR3 length: 13 residues. This chain's CDR3 is CASSRIASGGYTF. The CDR3 DNA reads as TGTGCCAGCAGCCGCATAGCCTCGGGTGGCTACACCTTC.

V is TRBV9 and J is TRBJ1-2; D call uncertain. The CDR3 totals 12 residues. Trimming left V 0 bases short and J 6 bases short, with 6 bases between. Germline V lookup: CDR1 SGDLS, CDR2 YYNGEE. DNA for the CDR3: TGTGCCAGCAGCGTAGGGGAGGATGGCTACACCTTC. Protein: CASSVGEDGYTF.